One TCR beta chain is described in this entry. Its matching antigen is unknown. The data were obtained in a study of T cells in Graves' hyperthyroidism and ophthalmopathy. Study-wide points: Blood also carried most thyroid clonotypes expanded above 0.001.

RNA transcripts were the template for amplifying TCR beta CDR3 regions. A first-round RT-PCR of the TCR CDR3 used the HTBI primer set. One entry per CDR3 protein, called by TCRdb with MiXCR from the multiplex PCR reads. The data contain 490,000 or so distinct CDR3 sequences, around a fifth of them seen just once; the ten biggest clones take up 45% to 55%. Sequencing was carried out using blood. The sequence was collected from a woman in her seventies with Graves' ophthalmopathy.

CDR3 region: CASSLGVAPRETQYF. The CDR3 nucleotides are TGCGCCAGCAGCTTAGGAGTAGCGCCTAGGGAGACCCAGTACTTC. J is TRBJ2-5 and V is TRBV5-1; tentative D call: TRBD2 (5 bases). The V end was cut by 2 bases, the J end by 5 bases, with 16 bases between. The CDR3 runs 15 residues. CDR1 is SGHRS, CDR2 YFSETQ, per germline.